These 11 T cell receptor beta chains were all obtained from the same sample, sequenced in a study of cytotoxic CD8 clonotypes in ibrutinib-treated CLL. Repertoires were generated with immunoSEQ multiplex PCR, while TCRdb's copy carries only in-frame clones and drops some. The sample shows fewer than 400,000 clones, roughly 71% of them seen only once. This specimen was PBMCs, taken after 36 months of ibrutinib treatment. These receptor sequences come from a human donor with chronic lymphocytic leukemia.

This chain uses TRBV29-1 with TRBJ1-3, with a tentative D call TRBD1 (5 bases). The CDR3 is 15 amino acids. Germline-derived CDR1 and CDR2 are SQVTM and ANQGSEA. V lost 5 bases and J lost 1, with 15 bases in between. In nucleotides, the CDR3 is TGCAGCGTTAGTGGGACCCGAGCATCTGGAAACACCATATATTTT. Translated: CSVSGTRASGNTIYF. The complete variable domain, with remaining parts taken from reference TRBV29-1 and TRBJ1-3, reads SAVISQKPSRDICQRGTSLTIQCQVDSQVTMMFWYRQQPGQSLTLIATANQGSEATYESGFVIDKFPISRPNLTFSTLTVSNMSPEDSSIYLCSVSGTRASGNTIYFGEGSWLTVV.

The chain employs TRBV5-4 and TRBJ2-5; possibly TRBD1 or TRBD2 for D (6 bases each). The DNA end is more similar to TRBJ2-7, so the J call may be wrong. The germline CDR1 and CDR2 sequences are SGHNT and YYREEE (reference sequence). The CDR3 runs 13 residues. The chain's CDR3 is CASSRGVNYEQYF. CDR3 DNA sequence: TGTGCCAGCAGCAGGGGGGTCAACTACGAGCAGTACTTC.

V usage is TRBV5-6 and J usage is TRBJ1-1; D uncertain. CDR1 and CDR2 (germline): SGHDT, YYEEEE. Trimming left V 2 bases short and J 0 bases short, with 14 bases between. This CDR3 has 16 residues. The CDR3 DNA sequence: TGTGCCAGCAGCTTTGTGCGACAAATCATGAACACTGAAGCTTTCTTT. Its protein product is CASSFVRQIMNTEAFF.

This clone was found a few times. The J gene is TRBJ1-1, the V gene TRBV18, with D possibly being TRBD1 (6 bases). CDR3 length equals 15 residues. The germline V and J ends were trimmed by 2 bases and 0 bases, with 10 bases remaining between them. CDR1 and CDR2 from the germline V gene are KGHSH and LQKENI. The CDR3 protein is CASSPRWDMNTEAFF. The CDR3 nucleotides are TGTGCCAGCTCACCAAGGTGGGACATGAACACTGAAGCTTTCTTT.

This clone showed up just a few times. The chain couples TRBV9 to TRBJ1-1; a possible D gene is TRBD1 (6 bases). V was trimmed by 3 bases and J by 3 bases, leaving 9 bases between them. Per the germline V gene, CDR1 is SGDLS and CDR2 is YYNGEE. This CDR3 is 13 amino acids long. The CDR3, as DNA: TGTGCCAGCAGCGCAGGGGTTCACACTGAAGCTTTCTTT. Its translation: CASSAGVHTEAFF. Full variable domain (outside the CDR3, taken from reference TRBV9 and TRBJ1-1): DSGVTQTPKHLITATGQRVTLRCSPRSGDLSVYWYQQSLDQGLQFLIQYYNGEERAKGNILERFSAQQFPDLHSELNLSSLELGDSALYFCASSAGVHTEAFFGQGTRLTVV.

The rearrangement joins TRBV14 to TRBJ2-7, with 11 bases that match TRBD1. Per the germline V gene, CDR1 is SGHDN and CDR2 is FVKESK. V shed 3 bases and J 5 bases; nucleotides not matched to a gene: 6. CDR3 size: 15 residues. CDR3 in amino acids: CASSHYPGQGDEQYF. The CDR3 region has the DNA TGTGCCAGCAGCCACTACCCGGGACAGGGGGACGAGCAGTACTTC.

The rearrangement links TRBV7-2 to TRBJ2-1; 10 bases map to TRBD2. The CDR3 spans 16 residues. V trimming: 5 bases; J trimming: 7 bases; junction bases outside the gene matches: 11. Germline loops: CDR1 SGHTA, CDR2 FQGNSA. CDR3 in DNA: TGTGCCAGCAGCCCACAGCTAGCGGGAGTTTCTAATGAGCAGTTCTTC. This sequence encodes CASSPQLAGVSNEQFF.

This clone was seen only once. The gene calls are TRBV7-2 and TRBJ2-7, with no clear D. The V end was cut by 6 bases, the J end by 7 bases, with 16 bases between. The CDR3 loop spans 13 amino acids. Per germline, CDR1 SGHTA and CDR2 FQGNSA. The CDR3 here is CASSYWAPSEQYF. Here the CDR3 DNA reads TGTGCCAGCAGTTACTGGGCCCCGAGTGAGCAGTACTTC.

The chain couples TRBV11-2 to TRBJ2-5, with TRBD2 identical over 12 bases. Losses at the gene ends were 2 bases for V and 4 bases for J; bases not matched to a gene: 8. This CDR3 is 17 amino acids long. Per the germline V gene, CDR1 is SGHAT and CDR2 is FQNNGV. The CDR3 region has the DNA TGTGCCAGCAGCTTACTAGCGGGGGGGAAAAGGCGAGAGACCCAGTACTTC. Encoded protein: CASSLLAGGKRRETQYF.

This clone turned up a few times. This chain links TRBV4-1 with TRBJ2-1; D gene uncertain. V dropped 1 base and J dropped 10 bases, with 11 bases sitting between them. Germline values: CDR1 MGHRA, CDR2 YSYEKL. The CDR3 covers 13 residues. This CDR3 reads CASSQGGSREQFF. The DNA of the CDR3 is TGCGCCAGCAGCCAAGGGGGTAGTCGGGAGCAGTTCTTC.

The V call is TRBV10-3, the J call TRBJ2-7; D uncertain. With 9 bases removed from V and 1 base from J, the gap between germline ends came to 7 bases. The CDR3 spans 11 residues. Germline V gives CDR1 ENHRY, CDR2 SYGVKD. The CDR3 region is CAMGTSYEQYF. The CDR3 DNA sequence: TGTGCCATGGGCACTTCCTACGAGCAGTACTTC.